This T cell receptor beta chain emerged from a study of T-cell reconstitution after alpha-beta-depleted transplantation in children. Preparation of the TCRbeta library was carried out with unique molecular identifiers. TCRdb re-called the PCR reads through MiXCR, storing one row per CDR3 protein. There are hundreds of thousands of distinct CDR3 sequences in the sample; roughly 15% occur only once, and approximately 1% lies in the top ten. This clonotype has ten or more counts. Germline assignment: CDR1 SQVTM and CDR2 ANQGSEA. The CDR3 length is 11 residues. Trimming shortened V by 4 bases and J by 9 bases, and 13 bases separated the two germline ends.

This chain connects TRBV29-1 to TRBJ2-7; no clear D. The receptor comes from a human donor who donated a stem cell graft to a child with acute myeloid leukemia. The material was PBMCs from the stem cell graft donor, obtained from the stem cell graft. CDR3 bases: TGCAGCGTTGTTTCAGAGTCGTGGCAGTACTTC. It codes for CSVVSESWQYF.